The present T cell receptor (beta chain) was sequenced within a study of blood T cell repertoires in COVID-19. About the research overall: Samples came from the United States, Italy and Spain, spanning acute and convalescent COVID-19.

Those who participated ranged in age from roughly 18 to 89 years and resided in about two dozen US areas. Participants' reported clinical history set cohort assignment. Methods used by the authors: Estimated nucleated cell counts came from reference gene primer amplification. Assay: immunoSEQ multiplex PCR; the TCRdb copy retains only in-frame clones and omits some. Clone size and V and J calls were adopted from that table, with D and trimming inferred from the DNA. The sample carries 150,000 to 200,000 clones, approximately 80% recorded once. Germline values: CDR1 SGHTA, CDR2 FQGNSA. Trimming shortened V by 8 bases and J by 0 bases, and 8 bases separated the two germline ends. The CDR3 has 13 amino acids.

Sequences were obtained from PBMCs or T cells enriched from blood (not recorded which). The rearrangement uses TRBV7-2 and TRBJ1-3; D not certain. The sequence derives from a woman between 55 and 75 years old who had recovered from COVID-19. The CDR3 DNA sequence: TGTGCCAGCGGGTGGAGCTCTGGAAACACCATATATTTT. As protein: CASGWSSGNTIYF.